What follows is one TCR beta chain and its context. Only a few counts were recorded for this clone. Its antigen specificity is not known. No quality values exist for individual bases; no much larger clone is one base distant. These data come from a study of PD-L1 blockade in urothelial cancer (dated by TCRdb to about 2017). In the study overall: All patients started therapy around 2014 and received atezolizumab 1,200 mg intravenously every 3 weeks. About 90% of the 29 patients were identified as males with urothelial cancer of bladder origin, and a prior smoking history was reported by 18 of 29 patients. An ECOG performance status of 0 or 1 was recorded for the patients, and 0 to 3 prior chemotherapy regimens had been received by the patients. Blood samples were analyzed at 3 weeks after treatment start (second dose) and at 6 weeks after treatment start. Blood samples gave median yields of around 150,000 T cells and over 80,000 unique TCRs, along with a median clonality of 0.080. Somatic, immune and clinical correlates of response to PD-L1 blockade with atezolizumab in urothelial cancer were the focus of an exploratory multi-omic analysis. Pretreatment tumor samples, along with matched peripheral blood serially collected before and after atezolizumab treatment, were subjected to TCR sequencing. Durable clinical benefit meant progression-free survival longer than 6 months, and TCR features were also tested against progression-free and overall survival. Whole exome sequencing and RNA sequencing of pretreatment tumors were performed alongside TCR sequencing in the same patients. Eight to ten patients achieved durable clinical benefit and approximately 20 did not. Over 28 patients had pretreatment blood TCR-seq, some 25 had at least one posttreatment blood collection, and some 25 had tumor TCR-seq. The investigation overall reported the following: At 3 weeks after the start of treatment, tumor-associated TCR clones in peripheral blood had expanded more in patients with durable benefit (n ≈ 24, p = 0.022). Because the sample size was small (n ≈ 30) and many exploratory analyses were performed, the results are intended to be hypothesis-generating. A pretreatment peripheral blood TCR clonality below the median was linked to improved progression-free and overall survival.

Interpreted using the paper, the time point label stands for: peripheral blood 6 weeks after treatment start. The cohort included roughly 29 patients with locally advanced or metastatic urothelial carcinoma who were treated at Memorial Sloan Kettering on a trial protocol. Peripheral blood mononuclear cells were collected pretreatment and during treatment, with between 1 and 8 total time points obtained per patient. The Qiagen DNeasy Blood extraction kit was used to purify genomic DNA from total PBMCs and tumor samples. PBMCs were collected pretreatment and during treatment, and were isolated and stored as previously described. V is pared back by 1 base and J by 5 bases, with 6 bases lying between the germline termini. Via the germline V gene, CDR1 is SGHDN and CDR2 FVKESK. The CDR3, from cysteine to phenylalanine, totals 13 residues. Only the CDR3 DNA stays, 39 bases, in frame from base 1. Synthetic TCR analog templates were spiked into each PCR so that absolute template abundance could be estimated from read counts. The immunoSEQ assay used bias-controlled V and J gene primers to amplify TCRbeta CDR3 regions from genomic DNA. Rearranged TCRbeta segments were sequenced at approximately 20X coverage. In the source study's methods: Sequencing errors were corrected by clustering and CDR3s were annotated against IMGT to assign V, D and J genes. Out-of-frame and stop-codon sequences were excluded, and only productive TCRbeta rearrangements were used in downstream analyses. To compute clonality, Shannon entropy was normalized by the log of the number of unique productive sequences and then subtracted from one. Clones differing between time points or between blood and tumor were identified using Fisher's exact test with Benjamini-Hochberg correction, with an adjusted p below 0.01 applied as the threshold. In TCRdb, the immuneACCESS table is reduced to in-frame sequences with V and J assigned. These tables do not hold every clone; where another copy was compared, an unresolved V gene accounts for under half, and the others remain unexplained. V and J calls and clone size are copied from that table; D and trimming were computed from the DNA. This sample is represented by 90,000 to 130,000 clones; approximately 90% of them were singletons. Jointly, the top ten make up less than 5% of the sample.

The sequence derives from a man aged 60-69 years with urothelial cancer. The source material was PBMCs, sampled around atezolizumab (anti-PD-L1) treatment. Rearrangement joined TRBV14 to TRBJ1-5; the D gene remains uncertain. DNA sequence: TGTGCCAGCAGCCAAGGGGAGTATCAGCCCCAGCATTTT. It encodes CASSQGEYQPQHF.